This passage covers 21 T cell receptor beta chains from one sample sequenced in a study of cytomegalovirus exposure and HLA in healthy donors. PCR involved 60 Vbeta and 13 Jbeta primers. The data were produced by immunoSEQ multiplex PCR, yet TCRdb's version contains in-frame clones alone and is incomplete. The profile covers fewer than 120,000 clones, with around 88% appearing a single time and approximately 1.8% taken by the ten largest. Sequencing input: PBMCs. These receptors were obtained from a man aged 40-49 years in good health and CMV-seronegative.

The chain has TRBV10-3 and TRBJ2-2; the match to TRBD1 covers 9 bases. The CDR3 is 15 residues long. V trimming: 6 bases; J trimming: 5 bases; junction bases outside the gene matches: 7. Germline V gene sequence: CDR1 ENHRY, CDR2 SYGVKD. CDR3 amino acids: CAIRGDRELTGELFF. The CDR3 DNA reads as TGTGCCATCAGGGGGGACAGGGAGTTAACCGGGGAGCTGTTTTTT.

This clone occurred once. The rearrangement uses TRBV29-1 and TRBJ1-1, with no clear D. The V end lost 4 bases, the J end lost 4 bases, and 10 bases lay between the germline ends. The CDR3 is 12 residues long. Germline CDR1 is SQVTM and CDR2 is ANQGSEA. The CDR3 loop reads CSVGRVGTEAFF. CDR3 sequence (DNA): TGCAGCGTTGGGAGGGTGGGCACTGAAGCTTTCTTT. The complete variable domain, with remaining parts taken from reference TRBV29-1 and TRBJ1-1, reads SAVISQKPSRDICQRGTSLTIQCQVDSQVTMMFWYRQQPGQSLTLIATANQGSEATYESGFVIDKFPISRPNLTFSTLTVSNMSPEDSSIYLCSVGRVGTEAFFGQGTRLTVV.

The V and J genes are TRBV15 and TRBJ2-7; 8 bases align to TRBD2. Unmatched junction bases numbered 13, after V lost 3 bases and J lost 3 bases. Germline-derived CDR1 and CDR2 are LNHNV and YYDKDF (reference sequence). The CDR3 has 17 amino acids. CDR3 sequence (DNA): TGTGCCACCAGCAGCGGAACCTCCGGACTAGCAGTCTACGAGCAGTACTTC. Amino acid sequence: CATSSGTSGLAVYEQYF.

The chain employs TRBV18 and TRBJ2-5; tentatively, D is TRBD1 (6 bases). CDR1 KGHSH and CDR2 LQKENI come from the germline V gene. The CDR3 is 13 amino acids. V was shortened by 4 bases and J by 3 bases, with 9 bases between the two germline ends. The CDR3 region has the DNA TGTGCCAGCTCACTCCGGACAGAAGAGACCCAGTACTTC. Its protein is CASSLRTEETQYF.

The V gene is TRBV5-1, the J gene TRBJ2-5; TRBD1 might be the D (6 bases). The CDR3 loop spans 15 amino acids. Germline CDR1 reads SGHRS; CDR2 reads YFSETQ. The V and J ends lost 4 bases and 4 bases respectively, with 17 bases between them. CDR3 in amino acids: CASSEPTGSRETQYF. CDR3 sequence (DNA): TGCGCCAGCAGCGAGCCTACAGGGTCGCGAGAGACCCAGTACTTC.

This clone was detected only a few times. The genes are TRBV6-1 and TRBJ2-7, with no clear D. The CDR3 has 12 amino acids. Germline CDR1 MNHNS, CDR2 SASEGT. Trimming left V 0 bases short and J 13 bases short, with 13 bases between. The CDR3 DNA reads TGTGCCAGCAGTGAAGCTCCTCCCCGTAGTTACTTC. Protein product: CASSEAPPRSYF.

This clone has more than one count but fewer than ten. The chain links TRBV4-2 to TRBJ2-6; D is possibly TRBD2 (5 bases). Germline CDR1 is LGHNA and CDR2 is YNFKEQ. The CDR3 has 17 residues. V was trimmed by 4 bases and J by 2 bases, leaving 15 bases between them. This chain's CDR3 is CASSLSSEVAGANVLTF. The DNA of the CDR3 is TGTGCCAGCAGCCTATCTTCGGAGGTTGCTGGGGCCAACGTCCTGACTTTC.

This clone showed up just once. The J gene is TRBJ1-4, the V gene TRBV7-9, with D possibly matching TRBD1 (6 bases). The V gene's germline CDR1 is SEHNR and CDR2 FQNEAQ (reference sequence). Between the trimmed V and J ends, which lost 5 bases and 7 bases, there was a span of 17 bases. This CDR3 is built from 15 residues. The chain's CDR3 is CASSLGAGEGEKLFF. The CDR3 DNA reads TGTGCCAGCAGCCTAGGGGCAGGGGAAGGTGAAAAACTGTTTTTT.

The V and J genes are TRBV19 and TRBJ2-7; TRBD1 is a possible D gene (6 bases). With 1 base removed from V and 6 bases from J, the gap between germline ends came to 22 bases. CDR3 length equals 17 residues. The germline CDR1 and CDR2 sequences are LNHDA and SQIVND (reference sequence). Here the CDR3 DNA reads TGTGCCAGTAGTATAGTTACCCCTCTCAGGACAGCCGGCGAGCAGTACTTC. It encodes CASSIVTPLRTAGEQYF.

The chain carries TRBV2 and TRBJ1-3, with TRBD1 as a possible D gene (6 bases). Per the germline V gene, CDR1 is SNHLY and CDR2 is FYNNEI. The CDR3 runs to 14 residues. With 5 bases removed from V and 9 bases from J, the gap between germline ends came to 17 bases. CDR3 bases: TGTGCCAGCAGTACACGGGACACCTCTAGCACCATATATTTT. Translating it yields CASSTRDTSSTIYF. Supplemented by reference TRBV2 and TRBJ1-3, the full variable domain reads EPEVTQTPSHQVTQMGQEVILRCVPISNHLYFYWYRQILGQKVEFLVSFYNNEISEKSEIFDDQFSVERPDGSNFTLKIRSTKLEDSAMYFCASSTRDTSSTIYFGEGSWLTVV.

The sample holds one count of this clone. CDR3 region: CATSRGRQGLNYGYTF. DNA of the CDR3: TGTGCCACCAGCAGAGGTAGACAGGGCTTGAACTATGGCTACACCTTC. The chain is built from TRBV15 and TRBJ1-2, with TRBD1 identical over 7 bases. V lost 1 base and J lost 2; bases outside the gene matches: 7. The CDR3 sequence is 16 residues long. Germline V gene sequence: CDR1 LNHNV, CDR2 YYDKDF (reference sequence).

This clone was observed once. This chain uses TRBV19 with TRBJ1-2; a weak D match, TRBD1 (6 bases). CDR1 LNHDA and CDR2 SQIVND come from the germline V gene (reference sequence). The V gene lost 4 bases and the J gene lost 3 bases, with 15 bases spanning the gap. This CDR3 is 15 amino acids long. Written as DNA, the CDR3 is TGTGCCAGTAGTACTAGGGGGACGGCGCACTATGGCTACACCTTC. It codes for CASSTRGTAHYGYTF. Full variable domain (missing parts from reference TRBV19 and TRBJ1-2): DGGITQSPKYLFRKEGQNVTLSCEQNLNHDAMYWYRQDPGQGLRLIYYSQIVNDFQKGDIAEGYSVSREKKESFPLTVTSAQKNPTAFYLCASSTRGTAHYGYTFGSGTRLTVV.

This clone was counted once. This CDR3 is CASRDTANYGYTF. The DNA for the CDR3 is TGTGCCAGCAGAGATACAGCTAACTATGGCTACACCTTC. This sequence joins TRBV27 and TRBJ1-2; D gene unclear. The CDR3 consists of 13 residues. V shed 6 bases and J shed 0 bases, with 8 bases lying between them. From germline, CDR1 is MNHEY and CDR2 SMNVEV (reference sequence).

Details on this clone: The same CDR3 also results from other DNA sequences found in this sample. V usage is TRBV28 and J usage is TRBJ1-1; the D is unclear. Germline values: CDR1 MDHEN, CDR2 SYDVKM. The CDR3 has 12 amino acids. The V and J ends lost 2 bases and 4 bases respectively, with 5 bases between them. The CDR3 reads CASSLPGTEAFF. Here the CDR3 DNA reads TGTGCCAGCAGTTTACCGGGCACTGAAGCTTTCTTT. Full variable domain (missing parts from reference TRBV28 and TRBJ1-1): DVKVTQSSRYLVKRTGEKVFLECVQDMDHENMFWYRQDPGLGLRLIYFSYDVKMKEKGDIPEGYSVSREKKERFSLILESASTNQTSMYLCASSLPGTEAFFGQGTRLTVV.

This clone is a singleton in its sample. This rearrangement joins TRBV27 to TRBJ1-1, with D unclear. V gave up 5 bases and J gave up 0 bases, with 16 bases separating them. The CDR3 has 16 residues. Germline CDR1 and CDR2: MNHEY and SMNVEV (reference sequence). CDR3 amino acids: CASSPKQPVLNTEAFF. Here the CDR3 DNA reads TGTGCCAGCAGTCCAAAACAGCCCGTCCTGAACACTGAAGCTTTCTTT.

The chain carries TRBV5-1 and TRBJ2-7; possible D gene TRBD1, 6 bases. The germline CDR1 and CDR2 sequences are SGHRS and YFSETQ. The ends were cut back, 0 bases at V and 6 bases at J, with 13 bases in the middle. This CDR3 has 14 amino acids. CDR3 sequence (DNA): TGCGCCAGCAGCTTGGAAACAGGGAAAGGCGAGCAGTACTTC. Translating it yields CASSLETGKGEQYF.

This chain uses TRBV7-3 with TRBJ2-7; 7 bases match TRBD2. The CDR3 runs 14 residues. CDR1 SGHTA and CDR2 FQGTGA come from the germline V gene. V gave up 2 bases and J gave up 0 bases; unmatched junction bases: 1. The CDR3 DNA reads TGTGCCAGCAGCTTAGGCGGGGGCTCCTACGAGCAGTACTTC. Residues: CASSLGGGSYEQYF.

This chain connects TRBV19 to TRBJ1-5; tentatively, D is TRBD1 (6 bases). Germline V CDR1 and CDR2: LNHDA, SQIVND (reference sequence). This CDR3 region has 16 residues. V dropped 7 bases and J dropped 3 bases, with 19 bases sitting between them. The CDR3 DNA is TGTGCCAGTATTAACCACATCTCAGGGGACAATCAGCCCCAGCATTTT. Translating gives CASINHISGDNQPQHF.

This clone was detected only once. The rearrangement links TRBV5-4 to TRBJ2-3, with TRBD2 matching 9 bases. Germline CDR1 reads SGHNT; CDR2 reads YYREEE (reference sequence). After removal of 3 bases from V and 4 bases from J, the junction contained 9 bases not matched to a gene. The CDR3 is made up of 16 amino acids. CDR3 DNA: TGTGCCAGCAGCTCCCGGCGGGGGGGCCCCGCAGATACGCAGTATTTT. It is translated as CASSSRRGGPADTQYF.

The rearrangement joins TRBV7-2 to TRBJ2-4, with D hard to call. Germline V gene sequence: CDR1 SGHTA, CDR2 FQGNSA. V was trimmed by 6 bases and J by 2 bases, leaving 11 bases between them. The CDR3 loop spans 14 amino acids. The CDR3 nucleotides read TGTGCCAGCAGTTACGACACCTCCAAAAACATTCAGTACTTC. Encoded protein: CASSYDTSKNIQYF.

The J gene is TRBJ2-5, the V gene TRBV5-1, with TRBD1 matching over 11 bases. V was pared by 0 bases and J by 7 bases, with 5 bases of the junction left unmatched. Per germline, CDR1 SGHRS and CDR2 YFSETQ. The CDR3 totals 15 residues. The CDR3 bases are TGCGCCAGCAGCTTGGGGGACAGGGGGTTAGGGACCCAGTACTTC. It encodes CASSLGDRGLGTQYF.